The rows below give T cell receptor beta chains drawn from one sample of a study of blood T cell repertoires in COVID-19. Clones were sequenced by immunoSEQ multiplex PCR, and TCRdb holds only the in-frame ones, with some missing. This sample carries about 82,000 clones, about 86% of them seen once, and the ten largest clones take about 15%. The sequenced material came from peripheral blood. The receptors here all came from an older woman with acute or convalescent COVID-19. The CDR3 runs from the conserved cysteine through the conserved F or W. A D gene is named only where the DNA matches it firmly. The size field is filled for only some rows; it gives once, few, many or a size class.

j_gene | d_gene | abundance | v_gene | CDR3nt | CDR3aa
TRBJ1-1 | TRBD1 | NA | TRBV11-2 | TGTGCCAGCAGCTCTGCGCCCGGGACAGGAGGGCGGTACACTGAAGCTTTCTTT | CASSSAPGTGGRYTEAFF
TRBJ2-7 | NA | NA | TRBV19 | TGTGCCAGTAGTAAAATTAGTGGCGAGCAGTACTTC | CASSKISGEQYF
TRBJ1-2 | NA | NA | TRBV5-4 | TGTGCCAGCAGCTTGGATCGGGGTAACTATGGCTACACCTTC | CASSLDRGNYGYTF
TRBJ1-6 | NA | NA | TRBV7-9 | TGTGCCAGCAGCCCCGAGACAGGTTATAATTCACCCCTCCACTTT | CASSPETGYNSPLHF
TRBJ1-2 | TRBD1 | NA | TRBV6-5 | TGTGCCAGCAGTTACTCGGCGCAGGGGGCAGGCTATGGCTACACCTTC | CASSYSAQGAGYGYTF
TRBJ1-2 | TRBD1 | NA | TRBV27 | TGTGCCAGCAGTTCTCCCCGGACAGGGGGCTATGGCTACACCTTC | CASSSPRTGGYGYTF
TRBJ2-5 | NA | NA | TRBV30 | TGTGCCTGGAGTGTAGGGGGGGGTCGAGGAGAGACCCAGTACTTC | CAWSVGGGRGETQYF
TRBJ2-5 | NA | few | TRBV5-1 | TGCGCCAGCAGCGTCGGAGAGACCCAGTACTTC | CASSVGETQYF
TRBJ1-4 | TRBD1 | NA | TRBV7-2 | TGTGCCAGCAGCCCCGCGACAGGGTTAGGTGAAAAACTGTTTTTT | CASSPATGLGEKLFF
TRBJ2-1 | TRBD1 | NA | TRBV7-3 | TGTGCCAGCCGTCTGGACAGGGGCGGCGAGCAGTTCTTC | CASRLDRGGEQFF
TRBJ2-1 | TRBD2 | NA | TRBV5-4 | TGTGCCAGCAGCTTATCATCTAGCGGAGGGCACAATGAGCAGTTCTTC | CASSLSSSGGHNEQFF
TRBJ1-2 | TRBD1 | NA | TRBV19 | TGTGCCAGTACCTCGGGACAGCCCTATGGCTACACCTTC | CASTSGQPYGYTF
TRBJ2-1 | TRBD2 | once | TRBV30 | TGTGCCTGGAGTGAGGGGACTAGTTTCCCCAATGAGCAGTTCTTC | CAWSEGTSFPNEQFF
TRBJ2-1 | NA | NA | TRBV10-1 | TGCGCCAGCAGTGATGGAGGGAGCTCGAGTGAGCAGTTCTTC | CASSDGGSSSEQFF
TRBJ2-7 | TRBD2 | once | TRBV2 | TGTGCCAGCGGGGGGGCCTACGAGCAGTACTTC | CASGGAYEQYF
TRBJ2-1 | TRBD2 | NA | TRBV7-9 | TGTGCCAGCAGCTTAATGGCGGGAGGGCCGAATGAGCAGTTCTTC | CASSLMAGGPNEQFF
TRBJ1-3 | NA | few | TRBV4-2 | TGTGCCAGCAGCCTAAGGGGTGATGGAAACACCATATATTTT | CASSLRGDGNTIYF
TRBJ2-7 | NA | NA | TRBV5-1 | TGCGCCAGCAGCTTACAGGGACTATACGAGCAGTACTTC | CASSLQGLYEQYF
TRBJ1-5 | NA | NA | TRBV6-1 | TGTGCCAGCAGTGAAGTTCGAGGCCAGCCCCAGCATTTT | CASSEVRGQPQHF
TRBJ2-5 | NA | NA | TRBV14 | TGTGCCAGCAGCCAAGCTGGAGGGCAAGAGACCCAGTACTTC | CASSQAGGQETQYF
TRBJ2-1 | NA | NA | TRBV5-1 | TGCGCCAGCAGCTTGGACGCAGGTAATGAGCAGTTCTTC | CASSLDAGNEQFF
TRBJ1-5 | NA | NA | TRBV12-3/TRBV12-4 | TGTGCCAGCACCCCGACAGGAGCCCAGCCCCAGCATTTT | CASTPTGAQPQHF
TRBJ1-5 | NA | NA | TRBV7-2 | TGTGCCAGCAGCAAACAGGGCCATCAGCCCCAGCATTTT | CASSKQGHQPQHF